These T cell receptor beta chains were read from a single sample in a study of blood T cell repertoires in COVID-19. The table came from immunoSEQ multiplex PCR; TCRdb's copy has only in-frame clones and leaves some out. The sample lists around 170,000 clones; about 90% were seen once. Sequenced input: PBMCs or T cells enriched from blood (not recorded which). The receptors originated from a woman aged 18-29 years who had recovered from COVID-19. CDR3s include the opening cysteine and the closing phenylalanine or tryptophan. A D gene is named only where the DNA matches it firmly. Some rows mark clone size as missing; the rest say once, few, many or name a class of expanded clone.

v_gene	d_gene	j_gene	abundance	CDR3nt	CDR3aa
TRBV7-2	TRBD1	TRBJ1-6	few	TGTGCCAGCAGCTTATTTCCAGGGGGCGAAAATTCACCCCTCCACTTT	CASSLFPGGENSPLHF
TRBV7-6	.	TRBJ1-5	.	TGTGCCAGCAGCAGCGGGACGAACAATCAGCCCCAGCATTTT	CASSSGTNNQPQHF
TRBV6-1	TRBD1	TRBJ1-2	.	TGTGCCAGCAGTGAAACTTCGACAGGGGACTATGGCTACACCTTC	CASSETSTGDYGYTF
TRBV2	.	TRBJ1-5	.	TGTGCCAGCAAGGACAGTAGCAATCAGCCCCAGCATTTT	CASKDSSNQPQHF
TRBV29-1	.	TRBJ2-7	.	TGCAGCGTTGAAGATCGCCAGTCCTACGAGCAGTACTTC	CSVEDRQSYEQYF
TRBV4-3	.	TRBJ2-3	.	TGCGCCAGCAGCCAAGGATATAGCGGCCACACAGATACGCAGTATTTT	CASSQGYSGHTDTQYF
TRBV27	TRBD1	TRBJ2-7	.	TGTGCCAGCAGTTCCGGACAGGGAGGTCCCTACGAGCAGTACTTC	CASSSGQGGPYEQYF
TRBV11-2	TRBD1	TRBJ2-5	.	TGTGCCAGCAGCATTACGGCCGGGACAGGCCAAGAGACCCAGTACTTC	CASSITAGTGQETQYF
TRBV19	.	TRBJ1-4	.	TGTGCCAGTGGCGCAGGACTCGGTGAAAAACTGTTTTTT	CASGAGLGEKLFF
TRBV6-5	TRBD1	TRBJ1-2	.	TGTGCCAGCACCAGGGACAGGGAGGGCTATGGCTACACCTTC	CASTRDREGYGYTF
TRBV29-1	.	TRBJ1-1	.	TGCAGCGTCGGGGGGGGGATCACTGAAGCTTTCTTT	CSVGGGITEAFF
TRBV6-2/TRBV6-3	.	TRBJ2-7	.	TGTGCCAGCAGTTACTCGATGGCCTCCTACGAGCAGTACTTC	CASSYSMASYEQYF
TRBV5-1	.	TRBJ1-4	once	TGCGCCAGCAGTCAAACCGGGGCAACTAATGAAAAACTGTTTTTT	CASSQTGATNEKLFF
TRBV28	TRBD2	TRBJ2-1	.	TGTGCCAGCAGTCCACCGGGTTGGGGGTTTAGCGGGAGTTCCAATGAGCAGTTCTTC	CASSPPGWGFSGSSNEQFF
TRBV9	TRBD1	TRBJ2-7	.	TGTGCCAGCAGCGTTGCCGGGACAGGGGCTCGAGAGCAGTACTTC	CASSVAGTGAREQYF
TRBV2	.	TRBJ1-6	.	TGTGCCAGCAGACCCTCCCTATCACCCCTCCACTTT	CASRPSLSPLHF
TRBV19	.	TRBJ2-7	.	TGTGCCAGTAGTCTCCGGGACAATACCTACGAGCAGTACTTC	CASSLRDNTYEQYF
TRBV4-2	TRBD1	TRBJ1-4	.	TGTGCCAGCACTAAACGTCGGGACAGTAATGAAAAACTGTTTTTT	CASTKRRDSNEKLFF
TRBV2	TRBD2	TRBJ2-7	.	TGTGCCAGCAGGGGGGGACTAGCGGATAGCTCCTACGAGCAGTACTTC	CASRGGLADSSYEQYF
TRBV28	TRBD2	TRBJ2-5	.	TGTGCCAGCAGTCCCCCCGGACTAGCGGGGGGGCAACCGAAGACCCAGTACTTC	CASSPPGLAGGQPKTQYF
TRBV2	.	TRBJ1-2	.	TGTGCCAGCAGTAGGGGCCCTTCTAGTGACTACACCTTC	CASSRGPSSDYTF
TRBV4-1	.	TRBJ1-3	.	TGCGCCAGCAGCCAAGAGGGCACCGGTTGGTCTGGAAACACCATATATTTT	CASSQEGTGWSGNTIYF
TRBV28	.	TRBJ2-4	.	TGTGCCAGCAGTCCCTGGGAGATACTAGCCAAAAACATTCAGTACTTC	CASSPWEILAKNIQYF
TRBV6-5	.	TRBJ2-2	.	TGTGCCAGCAGTTACTCCCGAGCCGGGGAGCTGTTTTTT	CASSYSRAGELFF
TRBV9	TRBD1	TRBJ1-1	.	TGTGCCAGCAGCGTAGGGGACAGGAACACTGAAGCTTTCTTT	CASSVGDRNTEAFF
TRBV29-1	TRBD1	TRBJ1-1	.	TGCAGCGCTGGGACAGGGGCGTTCACTGAAGCTTTCTTT	CSAGTGAFTEAFF
TRBV11-3	.	TRBJ1-3	.	TGTGCCAGCAGCTCGGGACTGGAGGGAGACACCATATATTTT	CASSSGLEGDTIYF
TRBV5-1	.	TRBJ2-7	.	TGCGCCAGCAGCTTGGACTATGCCTACGAGCAGTACTTC	CASSLDYAYEQYF
TRBV4-1	.	TRBJ1-2	.	TGCGCCAGCAGCCCTCTCGGGGGGGCCTCTAACTATGGCTACACCTTC	CASSPLGGASNYGYTF
TRBV11-3	.	TRBJ2-7	.	TGTGCCAGCAGCTTAGGGCAGGCCCACGAGCAGTACTTC	CASSLGQAHEQYF
TRBV6-4	.	TRBJ1-1	.	TGTGCCAGCAGTGTACAGGTGAACACTGAAGCTTTCTTT	CASSVQVNTEAFF
TRBV28	.	TRBJ1-1	once	TGTGCCAGCAGTTTCGGGGGGGTGAACACTGAAGCTTTCTTT	CASSFGGVNTEAFF
TRBV7-9	TRBD2	TRBJ2-1	.	TGTGCCAGCAGCCCCCCGGAGCGGGAGCTGAACAATGAGCAGTTCTTC	CASSPPERELNNEQFF